The present entry profiles one TCR beta chain with its context. The sample holds a few counts of this clone. Its antigen target is currently unknown. There are no base qualities to consult, and no much larger clone falls within one base. The data belong to a study of shared clonotypes between healthy human individuals (dated by TCRdb to about 2020). For the wider study: The cohort included three men and two women between 18 and 49 years of age. Leukapheresis yielded between about 0.94 and 8.9 billion PBMCs per donor. Blood TCR repertoires of about five healthy adults were deeply sequenced to estimate repertoire size and the extent of clonotype sharing between individuals. To increase sequencing depth and limit assay-specific biases, different laboratories used diverse techniques to prepare libraries and sequence TCR repertoires. Paper-wide results and their limitations: Sampling was limited to blood, and TCR repertoires in tissue likely differ from TCR repertoires in blood. The genetic and exposure-history diversity represented was limited by the small number of donors. Based on pairwise subsampling, the degree of clonotype sharing among donors was expected to be affected by sequencing depth.

Using the deep immunoSEQ assay, TCR CDR3 regions were amplified from genomic DNA by multiplex PCR. For each cell subset, the extracted genomic DNA was distributed evenly across all wells of several immunoSEQ 96-well plates, and each plate served as one replicate. For unsorted PBMC, 300 ng genomic DNA, equal to approximately 30,000 T cell genomes, was loaded into each replicate PCR. Genomic DNA from unsorted PBMC was sequenced over ten immunoSEQ deep assay plates. Purified libraries were measured with a Qubit 3.0 fluorometer, size-checked on a Bioanalyzer 2100, and measured again with the KAPA Library Quantification kit. Each immunoSEQ 96-well plate was sequenced on its own single-read 150-cycle Illumina NextSeq 550 flow cell. On the study's bioinformatics: Because only junctional sequences without quality scores were contained in the immunoSEQ output, filtering matching that applied to full-length reads could not be performed. Sequences were annotated with PyIR, a Python wrapper for IgBLAST v1.9, and V/J genes and CDR3 were assigned using IMGT germline references. Any read was removed if the V/J assignment was weak (E-value above 1e-6), the CDR3 was missing, or the read contained stop codons, out-of-frame junctions, or ambiguous translated residues. V3J clonotypes were defined by identical inferred V gene, J gene, and CDR3 amino acid sequence. Percentage overlap between repertoires was computed as shared unique clonotypes divided by the size of the smaller repertoire. Repertoire richness was assessed with RTK rarefaction, the Chao1 estimator, and Recon v2.1 estimates of unobserved clonotypes. Not all clones reach the TCRdb copy of this immuneACCESS table, which keeps in-frame sequences only. Checked studies attribute under half of the gap to unresolved V genes and leave the rest unexplained. Clonal size and the V and J genes are those of that table, whereas D and trimming came from the DNA. A total of fewer than 600,000 clones appear in this sample, around 76% of them only once. The ten largest clonotypes hold 12% of the sample.

Healthy HIV-negative adults with no recently reported acute infections or vaccinations were included as donors. All donors were Caucasian adults living in Nashville, Tennessee, USA. For unsorted samples, around 85 million PBMCs were counted, and genomic DNA was extracted using the QIAamp DNA Blood Mini kit. After blood collection by leukapheresis, PBMCs were isolated using Ficoll-Histopaque density gradient centrifugation and then cryopreserved in the vapor phase of liquid nitrogen. Material for sequencing was PBMCs. The clonotype comes from a middle-aged woman in good health. Some clones in this sample may be carry-over from other donors' samples.

The DNA is as follows: TGTGCCAGCAGCCCCACAGCGGGAATCCGTCGCGATGAGCAGTTCTTC. This sequence encodes CASSPTAGIRRDEQFF. The rearrangement joined TRBV7-8 to TRBJ2-1; a stretch of 7 junction bases matches TRBD2. CDR1 SGHVS and CDR2 FQNEAQ were looked up in the germline V gene. The cysteine opens and the phenylalanine closes a CDR3 of 16 amino acids. The entry retains the CDR3 DNA only, 48 bases that are in frame from base 1. V and J are trimmed by 5 bases and 8 bases, and the gene matches miss 15 bases of the junction.